The 7 T cell receptor beta chains given below trace back to one sample, sequenced in a study of PD-1 blockade in classical Hodgkin lymphoma. The repertoire was sequenced with immunoSEQ multiplex PCR; TCRdb's copy has only in-frame clones and lacks some. The table records more than 55,000 clones, 88% of them present only once. Every patient had relapsed following autologous stem cell transplantation, and cohorts differed in brentuximab vedotin exposure. The sample was peripheral blood mononuclear cells (PBMCs), taken before the second cycle of nivolumab. The receptor source for this set is a human donor with classical Hodgkin lymphoma.

The CDR3 nucleotides read TGTGCCAGCAGTGTGGGGGTTGGGGTCTACGAGCAGTACTTC. Protein: CASSVGVGVYEQYF. The V gene is TRBV27, the J gene TRBJ2-7, with D perhaps being TRBD1 or TRBD2 (5 bases each). Trimming stripped 5 bases from V and 3 bases from J, with 14 bases between. This CDR3 is 14 amino acids long. Germline CDR1 reads MNHEY; CDR2 reads SMNVEV (reference sequence).

The J gene is TRBJ1-2, the V gene TRBV7-8, with D tentatively TRBD1 (6 bases). V was shortened by 1 base and J by 1 base, with 10 bases between the two germline ends. The CDR3 covers 15 residues. Germline assignment: CDR1 SGHVS and CDR2 FQNEAQ. In DNA, the CDR3 is TGTGCCAGCAGCTTAGGGACAGTCAATAACTATGGCTACACCTTC. It encodes CASSLGTVNNYGYTF.

The chain couples TRBV5-1 to TRBJ1-2; D not resolved. The CDR3 covers 13 residues. Germline-derived CDR1 and CDR2 are SGHRS and YFSETQ. The germline V and J ends were trimmed by 0 bases and 1 base, with 4 bases remaining between them. CDR3 amino acids: CASSLGLNYGYTF. The DNA of the CDR3 is TGCGCCAGCAGCTTGGGGCTTAACTATGGCTACACCTTC.

The rearrangement links TRBV6-5 to TRBJ2-7; the match to TRBD1 covers 9 bases. The CDR3 is 14 residues long. Per germline, CDR1 MNHEY and CDR2 SVGAGI. The V gene end was trimmed by 6 bases and the J gene end by 7 bases; junction bases not matched to a gene: 10. The CDR3 nucleotides read TGTGCCAGCAGGGAGGGACAGGGCTTTTGGGAGCAGTACTTC. Translated: CASREGQGFWEQYF.

The chain joins TRBV7-9 to TRBJ1-2; D is unclear. CDR3 size: 13 residues. The V and J ends lost 4 bases and 0 bases respectively, with 6 bases between them. Germline CDR1 reads SEHNR; CDR2 reads FQNEAQ (reference sequence). The CDR3 sequence: CASSSPSNYGYTF. CDR3 bases: TGTGCCAGCAGCTCCCCGTCTAACTATGGCTACACCTTC.

The J gene is TRBJ2-2, the V gene TRBV9; D unresolved. The CDR3 runs to 16 residues. Germline V gives CDR1 SGDLS, CDR2 YYNGEE. V lost 3 bases and J lost 4, with 16 bases in between. The chain's CDR3 is CASSEGGRTFTGELFF. The CDR3 region has the DNA TGTGCCAGCAGCGAGGGTGGTAGGACCTTCACCGGGGAGCTGTTTTTT. The full variable domain, with the rest looked up from reference TRBV9 and TRBJ2-2, is DSGVTQTPKHLITATGQRVTLRCSPRSGDLSVYWYQQSLDQGLQFLIQYYNGEERAKGNILERFSAQQFPDLHSELNLSSLELGDSALYFCASSEGGRTFTGELFFGEGSRLTVL.

This chain connects TRBV5-1 to TRBJ1-4; TRBD1 might be the D (5 bases). V was pared by 4 bases and J by 3 bases, with 13 bases between. CDR3 length: 15 amino acids. The germline CDR1 and CDR2 sequences are SGHRS and YFSETQ. CDR3 residues: CASSIAGTSNEKLFF. For the CDR3, the DNA is TGCGCCAGCAGCATAGCCGGGACGTCTAATGAAAAACTGTTTTTT.